A selection of T cell receptor beta chains follows, all from one sample in a study of T-cell memory formation after mild COVID-19. A single record per CDR3 protein comes from TCRdb applying MiXCR to the 5' RACE reads. The sample shows around 300,000 distinct CDR3 sequences, around an eighth of them seen only once. The specimen sequenced was PBMCs or a T cell subset sorted from them (not recorded which). Source of these receptors: a man aged 18 to 30 who had mild COVID-19 (a few samples of this study predate the infection). Cell type and time point are not known. CDR3s include the opening cysteine and the closing phenylalanine or tryptophan. The D gene is left open where the match is weak. Some rows mark clone size as missing; the rest say once, few, many or name a class of expanded clone.

>TRBV4-2|TRBJ2-1|TRBD2|.
TGTGCCAGTAAGACTAGCGGGGCCAACAATGAGCAGTTCTTC
CASKTSGANNEQFF
>TRBV6-2/TRBV6-3|TRBJ2-1|.|.
TGTGCCAGCACCTGGACGAAGACCTACAATGAGCAGTTCTTC
CASTWTKTYNEQFF
>TRBV19|TRBJ2-3|.|few
TGTGCCAGTAGCCCATCCGGGGCCACAGATACGCAGTATTTT
CASSPSGATDTQYF
>TRBV3-1|TRBJ1-3|.|few
TGTGCCAGCAGCCACCTTGATGGAGGAAACACCATATATTTT
CASSHLDGGNTIYF
>TRBV5-1|TRBJ2-4|.|few
TGCGCCAGCAGCTTGCGTTTCGAGGACAAAAAAAACATTCAGTACTTC
CASSLRFEDKKNIQYF
>TRBV4-3|TRBJ2-2|.|few
TGCGCCAGCAGCCAAGCCGCAGCTAGAATCGGGGAGCTGTTTTTT
CASSQAAARIGELFF
>TRBV7-2|TRBJ2-4|.|.
TGTGCCAGCAGCTTAGCCCCCCGTGAGGGAAACATTCAGTACTTC
CASSLAPREGNIQYF
>TRBV12-3/TRBV12-4|TRBJ2-5|.|few
TGTGCCAGCAGTTCCGGCAGGTTGGAGACCCAGTACTTC
CASSSGRLETQYF
>TRBV12-3/TRBV12-4|TRBJ2-2|TRBD1|.
TGTGCCAGCAGTTTCTCCGGGACAGGGAGGGACGGGGAGCTGTTTTTT
CASSFSGTGRDGELFF
>TRBV24-1|TRBJ2-1|.|.
TGTGCCACCAGTAAGACCGGGATTGAGCAGTTCTTC
CATSKTGIEQFF
>TRBV7-8|TRBJ1-1|.|.
TGTGCCAGCAGCCCTTCGGGAAGGGCGGGAGCTTTCTTT
CASSPSGRAGAFF
>TRBV5-6|TRBJ2-6|.|few
TGTGCCAGCAGCCGACCGCTGACAGGAGGGGCCAACGTCCTGACTTTC
CASSRPLTGGANVLTF
>TRBV12-3/TRBV12-4|TRBJ1-3|.|.
TGTGCCAGCAGTCGAGATGAAAACACCATATATTTT
CASSRDENTIYF
>TRBV12-3/TRBV12-4|TRBJ2-3|TRBD1|many
TGTGCCAGCAGTTCTCAGGGGGCGGGAGATACGCAGTATTTT
CASSSQGAGDTQYF
>TRBV7-2|TRBJ2-5|.|few
TGTGCCAGCAGCCGACAGCGGATCCTCGGGGAGACCCAGTACTTC
CASSRQRILGETQYF
>TRBV6-5|TRBJ2-7|.|.
TGTGCCAGCAGCCCCTTGTCGGGCGAGCAGTACTTC
CASSPLSGEQYF
>TRBV7-6|TRBJ2-2|.|.
TGTGCCAGCAGCCGCCTAAGCGGAGTCACCGGGGAGCTGTTTTTT
CASSRLSGVTGELFF
>TRBV7-9|TRBJ2-4|TRBD1|few
TGTGCCAGCAGCTTAGTGGGGACAGGGCAAAACATTCAGTACTTC
CASSLVGTGQNIQYF
>TRBV5-1|TRBJ1-1|.|few
TGCGCCAGCAGCTTACGGACAGCACAGTTGGCTTTCTTT
CASSLRTAQLAFF
>TRBV11-3|TRBJ2-3|.|few
TGTGCCAGCAGCCCCCATTCAACAGATACGCAGTATTTT
CASSPHSTDTQYF
>TRBV4-3|TRBJ2-5|TRBD2|.
TGCGCCAGCAGCCCCGCGGGGGTGATCGGGGGGGCCACGGAGACCCAGTACTTC
CASSPAGVIGGATETQYF
>TRBV7-6|TRBJ2-1|.|few
TGTGCCAGCAGCCCCCGGGGAGGGGGCATCTCCGTTGAGCAGTTCTTC
CASSPRGGGISVEQFF
>TRBV6-2/TRBV6-3|TRBJ2-7|.|few
TGTGCCAGCACGACAGGTAGCCCCTACGAGCAGTACTTC
CASTTGSPYEQYF
>TRBV12-3/TRBV12-4|TRBJ2-5|TRBD2|.
TGTGCCAGCACCCCGGGACTAGTCCAAGAGACCCAGTACTTC
CASTPGLVQETQYF
>TRBV5-1|TRBJ2-3|.|many
TGTGCCAGCAGCTTCAGTCCAGATACGCAGTATTTT
CASSFSPDTQYF
>TRBV5-1|TRBJ1-3|.|few
TGCGCCAGCAGCTTGGCCGTTTTCGCAGGGGAGGATCCCATATATTTT
CASSLAVFAGEDPIYF
>TRBV12-3/TRBV12-4|TRBJ2-1|.|few
TGTGCCAGCAAATCCAGGGGTAAGAATGAGCAGTTCTTC
CASKSRGKNEQFF
>TRBV7-6|TRBJ2-4|.|.
TGTGCCAGCGCTCCCGCCCCGTGGGCGAGGGCCAAAAACATTCAGTACTTC
CASAPAPWARAKNIQYF
>TRBV6-5|TRBJ1-2|TRBD1|.
TGTGCCAGCAGTTACTCGATCGGGTCCGGGACAGCTAACTATGGCTACACCTTC
CASSYSIGSGTANYGYTF
>TRBV6-5|TRBJ1-1|.|.
TGTGCCAGCAGTTACTCAGGGTCCGCTGAAGCTTTCTTT
CASSYSGSAEAFF
>TRBV20-1|TRBJ1-5|.|few
TGCAGTGCCCGCACGGACAGCGATCAGCCCCAGCATTTT
CSARTDSDQPQHF
>TRBV13|TRBJ1-2|.|few
TGTGCCAGCAGCTTAAGGGCAGCTAACTATGGCTACACCTTC
CASSLRAANYGYTF
>TRBV18|TRBJ1-3|.|few
TGTGCCAGCTCACAACAGGGCACGGGAAACACCATATATTTT
CASSQQGTGNTIYF
>TRBV5-1|TRBJ2-1|.|few
TGCGCCAGCAGCGCCGGGGACGAATACAATGAGCAGTTCTTC
CASSAGDEYNEQFF
>TRBV7-2|TRBJ1-5|.|.
TGTGCCAGCAGCGTCGCGGCAGGGCCCAATCAGCCCCAGCATTTT
CASSVAAGPNQPQHF
>TRBV20-1|TRBJ2-1|.|.
TGCAGTGCGGGGGGGCCCGTTCGGCTGGATGAGCAGTTCTTC
CSAGGPVRLDEQFF
>TRBV29-1|TRBJ1-1|TRBD1|once
TGCAGCGGAGGGACAGGCCCCTCTGAAGCTTTCTTT
CSGGTGPSEAFF
>TRBV20-1|TRBJ1-2|.|few
TGCAGTGCTAGGGGTGGGGGCAACTGGGGAGGCTATGGCTACACCTTC
CSARGGGNWGGYGYTF
>TRBV7-3|TRBJ2-3|.|.
TGTGCCAGCAGCTCCGGGACGGGGCGAACAGATACGCAGTATTTT
CASSSGTGRTDTQYF
>TRBV7-9|TRBJ2-7|TRBD2|.
TGTGCCAGCAGCTTAGCGGTCGGGGGGTACGAGCAGTACTTC
CASSLAVGGYEQYF
>TRBV12-3/TRBV12-4|TRBJ1-5|TRBD1|many
TGTGCCAGCAGCCAGACAGGGTATAGCAATCAGCCCCAGCATTTT
CASSQTGYSNQPQHF
>TRBV4-1|TRBJ2-1|.|.
TGCGCCAGCGGGGAGGGGGGGGCCTTCAATGAGCAGTTCTTC
CASGEGGAFNEQFF
>TRBV7-9|TRBJ2-3|.|few
TGTGCCAGCAGCTACCCCGGGGGAACAGATACGCAGTATTTT
CASSYPGGTDTQYF
>TRBV29-1|TRBJ2-3|TRBD2|once
TGCAGCCCGTCTCTCCGGGGGGGCGGCGCAGATACGCAGTATTTT
CSPSLRGGGADTQYF
>TRBV5-1|TRBJ1-4|.|.
TGCGCCAGCAGCAAGGAGAGGCCGGGAAATAGGATAAGAGTGTTTTTT
CASSKERPGNRIRVFF
>TRBV19|TRBJ2-3|.|.
TGTGCCAGTAGTATGTATATTGGGGGGCCAGATACGCAGTATTTT
CASSMYIGGPDTQYF
>TRBV9|TRBJ1-1|.|.
TGTGCCAGCAGCTCAGTGGGGGTAACTGAAGCTTTCTTT
CASSSVGVTEAFF
>TRBV27|TRBJ2-7|TRBD1|.
TGTGCCAGCAGTCTATCCGGGACAGGGGACGAGCAGTACTTC
CASSLSGTGDEQYF
>TRBV10-3|TRBJ2-3|.|few
TGTGCCATCAGCCAGGGGAACGCAGATACGCAGTATTTT
CAISQGNADTQYF
>TRBV7-3|TRBJ2-3|.|few
TGTGCCAGCAGCTTAACCCCCGCAGATACGCAGTATTTT
CASSLTPADTQYF
>TRBV5-1|TRBJ1-2|.|.
TGCGCCAGCAGCCCTACTCTTAGACAGCGGATTAACTATGGCTACACCTTC
CASSPTLRQRINYGYTF
>TRBV7-2|TRBJ2-1|.|few
TGTGCCAGCAGCTTAGCAGGATCCGGGCGCAATGAGCAGTTCTTC
CASSLAGSGRNEQFF
>TRBV7-2|TRBJ2-1|.|.
TGTGCCAGCAGCCAGGCACAGGGATACAATGAGCAGTTCTTC
CASSQAQGYNEQFF
>TRBV20-1|TRBJ1-2|.|.
TGCAGTGCTAGCCATCCGGGGGCAAACTATGGCTACACCTTC
CSASHPGANYGYTF